The 25 T cell receptor beta chains given below trace back to one sample, sequenced in a study of patients and donors after allogeneic stem cell transplantation. Using its own MiXCR run on the RT-PCR reads, TCRdb lists one record per CDR3 protein. The sample has some 960,000 distinct CDR3 sequences; 18% are singletons. Sequencing was performed on blood, either unsorted or a sorted T cell fraction (not recorded which). The receptors come from a human donor who was either an allogeneic HSCT recipient or a stem cell or donor lymphocyte infusion donor (not recorded which). It is not recorded whose cells these are; they may come from a transplant donor.

This clonotype has only a few counts. V gene TRBV5-6 combines with J gene TRBJ2-7; D unresolved. The V and J ends lost 4 bases and 6 bases respectively, with 11 bases between them. The CDR3 totals 12 residues. In germline, CDR1 is SGHDT, CDR2 YYEEEE. The CDR3 spells CASSLEVGEQYF. The CDR3 bases are TGTGCCAGCAGCCTAGAAGTAGGCGAGCAGTACTTC.

This clonotype was counted a few times. The chain has TRBV29-1 and TRBJ2-7; 12 nucleotides align to TRBD2. There are 13 residues in the CDR3. Unmatched junction bases numbered 9, after V lost 4 bases and J lost 11 bases. Germline V lookup: CDR1 SQVTM, CDR2 ANQGSEA. CDR3 protein: CSVAGLAGGSEYF. The CDR3, as DNA: TGCAGCGTTGCGGGGCTAGCGGGAGGGTCGGAGTACTTC.

The chain combines TRBV6-2 or TRBV6-3 with TRBJ2-5; D assignment may be TRBD1 or TRBD2 (5 bases each). The CDR3 consists of 15 residues. The V end lost 5 bases, the J end lost 4 bases, and 17 bases lay between the germline ends. Germline V lookup: CDR1 MNHEY, CDR2 SVGEGT. The CDR3 region is CASSRDGNPIETQYF. CDR3 nucleotide sequence: TGTGCCAGCAGTCGGGACGGGAACCCTATAGAGACCCAGTACTTC.

This chain connects TRBV6-1 to TRBJ1-5; D possibly corresponds to TRBD1 (5 bases). From germline, CDR1 is MNHNS and CDR2 SASEGT. The CDR3 loop spans 16 amino acids. Trimming removed 5 bases from V and 5 bases from J, with 19 bases in between. CDR3 sequence (DNA): TGTGCCAGCAGTCAGAGTTCGGGGGAGCTTTATCAGCCCCAGCATTTT. Amino acids: CASSQSSGELYQPQHF.

The J gene is TRBJ1-1, the V gene TRBV7-3; 7 bases map to TRBD1. V shed 5 bases and J 5 bases; nucleotides not matched to a gene: 8. This CDR3 contains 14 residues. Germline V CDR1 and CDR2: SGHTA, FQGTGA. The CDR3: CASSPRQGQTEAFF. As DNA, the CDR3 is TGTGCCAGCAGCCCCAGACAGGGACAAACTGAAGCTTTCTTT.

This chain uses TRBV6-2 or TRBV6-3 with TRBJ2-1; TRBD1 matches 7 bases. CDR3 length: 13 residues. CDR1 is MNHEY and CDR2 is SVGEGT in the germline V gene. After removal of 5 bases from V and 3 bases from J, the junction contained 1 base not matched to a gene. This CDR3 reads CASSQGDYNEQFF. CDR3 coding DNA: TGTGCCAGCAGTCAGGGGGACTACAATGAGCAGTTCTTC.

The chain has TRBV29-1 and TRBJ2-3, with D perhaps given as TRBD1 or TRBD2 (5 bases each). CDR1 SQVTM and CDR2 ANQGSEA come from the germline V gene. V lost 2 bases and J 4 bases, leaving 16 bases between the germline ends. The CDR3 has 15 residues. The CDR3 DNA follows: TGCAGCGTTGAACGGGACCCCGGGCCCCCAGATACGCAGTATTTT. Protein: CSVERDPGPPDTQYF.

The V and J genes are TRBV6-5 and TRBJ2-7, with 8 positions matching TRBD1. Germline CDR1 reads MNHEY; CDR2 reads SVGAGI. The V gene end was trimmed by 1 base and the J gene end by 5 bases; junction bases not matched to a gene: 4. This CDR3 has 14 amino acids. CDR3 protein: CASSYWQGADEQYF. CDR3 coding DNA: TGTGCCAGCAGTTACTGGCAGGGGGCGGACGAGCAGTACTTC.

The genes are TRBV11-2 and TRBJ2-7, with 8 positions matching TRBD1. V shed 5 bases, J shed 2 bases, and the junction held 8 bases outside the gene matches. This CDR3 is built from 15 residues. Per germline, CDR1 SGHAT and CDR2 FQNNGV. The CDR3 DNA follows: TGTGCCAGCAGCCCCGGGGACAGGCGAACCTACGAGCAGTACTTC. It specifies CASSPGDRRTYEQYF.

This clonotype has just a few counts. The chain carries TRBV2 and TRBJ1-2, with unresolved D. Germline values: CDR1 SNHLY, CDR2 FYNNEI. The CDR3 runs to 13 residues. Trimming stripped 4 bases from V and 6 bases from J, with 12 bases between. The CDR3 is CASSADRGHGYTF. For the CDR3, the DNA is TGTGCCAGCAGTGCAGACCGAGGACATGGCTACACCTTC.

The rearrangement joins TRBV6-1 to TRBJ2-2, with D perhaps TRBD2 (6 bases). Trimming removed 5 bases at V and 3 bases at J, with 13 bases between. CDR3 length: 15 amino acids. Looked up from germline, CDR1 is MNHNS and CDR2 is SASEGT. The CDR3 region has the DNA TGTGCCAGCAGTCACAGGACGGGGGACACCGGGGAGCTGTTTTTT. Translated: CASSHRTGDTGELFF.

This clonotype was seen a handful of times. The chain joins TRBV24-1 to TRBJ1-1; no definite D call. The V end was cut by 0 bases, the J end by 11 bases, with 15 bases between. The CDR3 is 14 amino acids. In germline, CDR1 is KGHDR, CDR2 SFDVKD. CDR3 sequence: CATSDLRSGGQAFF. The CDR3 coding sequence is TGTGCCACCAGTGATTTGCGAAGTGGAGGGCAGGCTTTCTTT.

The chain links TRBV4-1 to TRBJ2-3; D is possibly TRBD1 or TRBD2 (8 bases each). The CDR3 consists of 19 residues. Germline-derived CDR1 and CDR2 are MGHRA and YSYEKL. V was cut by 4 bases and J by 2 bases, with 25 bases left in between. The CDR3 coding sequence is TGCGCCAGCAGCCCCCAGGGGACAGGACTAGCACCCAACACAGATACGCAGTATTTT. Residues: CASSPQGTGLAPNTDTQYF.

The J gene is TRBJ2-2, the V gene TRBV20-1; D perhaps matches TRBD2 (6 bases). The germline V gene has CDR1 DFQATT and CDR2 SNEGSKA (reference sequence). CDR3 length: 15 amino acids. Trimming removed 0 bases from V and 0 bases from J, with 8 bases in between. CDR3 loop: CSARDAGSNTGELFF. The CDR3 DNA follows: TGCAGTGCTAGAGATGCGGGATCGAACACCGGGGAGCTGTTTTTT.

CDR3 bases: TGTGCCAGCAGCGTAGTGGGGGGGAAGCACAATGAGCAGTTCTTC. Its translation: CASSVVGGKHNEQFF. The chain joins TRBV9 to TRBJ2-1, with TRBD2 matching 7 bases. The CDR3 length is 15 residues. V shed 0 bases, J shed 5 bases, and the junction held 5 bases outside the gene matches. Germline loops: CDR1 SGDLS, CDR2 YYNGEE.

The table lists this clonotype with a few counts. This chain connects TRBV10-3 to TRBJ2-7, with 7 bases identical to TRBD1. The CDR3 has 13 residues. CDR1 is ENHRY, CDR2 SYGVKD, per germline. J gave up 3 bases and V 4 bases, and 3 bases lay outside the gene matches. The CDR3 is CAISVRDSYEQYF. CDR3 coding DNA: TGTGCCATCAGTGTCCGGGACAGCTACGAGCAGTACTTC.

This clonotype was seen a few times. This chain links TRBV3-1 with TRBJ2-7; D is unresolved. The germline CDR1 and CDR2 sequences are LGHDT and YNNKEL (reference sequence). This CDR3 contains 11 residues. V dropped 2 bases and J dropped 6 bases, with 5 bases sitting between them. CDR3 sequence (DNA): TGTGCCAGCAGCCAACTTACCGAGCAGTACTTC. Protein: CASSQLTEQYF.

The chain has TRBV28 and TRBJ2-6; D unclear. Germline lookup yields CDR1 MDHEN and CDR2 SYDVKM. This CDR3 region has 15 residues. Between the trimmed V and J ends, which lost 2 bases and 0 bases, there was a span of 5 bases. The CDR3 DNA reads as TGTGCCAGCAGTTTACCGAGCTCTGGGGCCAACGTCCTGACTTTC. Amino acid sequence: CASSLPSSGANVLTF. Complete variable domain (other parts from reference TRBV28 and TRBJ2-6): DVKVTQSSRYLVKRTGEKVFLECVQDMDHENMFWYRQDPGLGLRLIYFSYDVKMKEKGDIPEGYSVSREKKERFSLILESASTNQTSMYLCASSLPSSGANVLTFGAGSRLTVL.

Only a few counts were recorded for this clonotype. The chain employs TRBV5-1 and TRBJ2-1; D is unclear. The CDR3 covers 15 residues. Germline values: CDR1 SGHRS, CDR2 YFSETQ. V shed 1 base and J shed 4 bases, with 12 bases lying between them. This CDR3 reads CASSLSWGIYNEQFF. The CDR3 DNA is TGCGCCAGCAGCTTGAGCTGGGGAATATACAATGAGCAGTTCTTC.

V is TRBV20-1 and J is TRBJ1-2, with D perhaps TRBD1 (5 bases). Germline values: CDR1 DFQATT, CDR2 SNEGSKA (reference sequence). V lost 6 bases to trimming and J lost 6 bases, with 20 bases between them. This CDR3 is built from 14 residues. The DNA of the CDR3 is TGCAGTGCGGGGCGGGACTCACTGGGAAATGGCTACACCTTC. This encodes CSAGRDSLGNGYTF.

This clonotype turned up a few times. The chain recombines TRBV5-1 with TRBJ2-7; D is ambiguous. The V gene's germline CDR1 is SGHRS and CDR2 YFSETQ. The CDR3 sequence is 13 residues long. The V end lost 8 bases, the J end lost 2 bases, and 14 bases lay between the germline ends. This CDR3 reads CASNYSSPYEQYF. DNA of the CDR3: TGCGCCAGTAACTACAGCTCCCCCTACGAGCAGTACTTC.

The J gene is TRBJ2-3, the V gene TRBV24-1, with 7 bases that match TRBD1. Germline V gene lookup returns CDR1 KGHDR and CDR2 SFDVKD. This CDR3 spans 15 amino acids. V lost 4 bases, J lost 2 bases, and 5 bases stayed unmatched. CDR3 amino acids: CATSEPTGLTDTQYF. DNA of the CDR3: TGTGCCACCAGTGAACCGACAGGGCTCACAGATACGCAGTATTTT.

The sample holds many counts of this clonotype. The gene calls are TRBV10-3 and TRBJ2-1; D might be TRBD2 (6 bases). CDR3 length equals 14 residues. The V end lost 11 bases, the J end lost 4 bases, and 18 bases lay between the germline ends. Germline values: CDR1 ENHRY, CDR2 SYGVKD. The CDR3 spells CASSRDFSYNEQFF. The CDR3 DNA sequence: TGTGCCTCCAGCCGGGACTTTTCTTACAATGAGCAGTTCTTC.

The genes are TRBV5-6 and TRBJ1-1; D is unresolved. CDR1 SGHDT and CDR2 YYEEEE come from the germline V gene. V was cut by 5 bases and J by 1 base, with 12 bases left in between. The CDR3 has 14 amino acids. The CDR3 spells CASSHLTRNTEAFF. CDR3 nucleotide sequence: TGTGCCAGCAGTCATCTTACCCGGAACACTGAAGCTTTCTTT.

This clonotype was observed a few times. V is TRBV6-1 and J is TRBJ2-2; D is perhaps TRBD1 (5 bases). CDR3 length: 15 amino acids. CDR1 is MNHNS and CDR2 is SASEGT in the germline V gene. V was pared by 8 bases and J by 6 bases, with 19 bases between. CDR3 loop: CASSPLKGLAGELFF. The CDR3 coding sequence is TGTGCCAGCTCCCCACTGAAGGGGCTGGCCGGGGAGCTGTTTTTT.